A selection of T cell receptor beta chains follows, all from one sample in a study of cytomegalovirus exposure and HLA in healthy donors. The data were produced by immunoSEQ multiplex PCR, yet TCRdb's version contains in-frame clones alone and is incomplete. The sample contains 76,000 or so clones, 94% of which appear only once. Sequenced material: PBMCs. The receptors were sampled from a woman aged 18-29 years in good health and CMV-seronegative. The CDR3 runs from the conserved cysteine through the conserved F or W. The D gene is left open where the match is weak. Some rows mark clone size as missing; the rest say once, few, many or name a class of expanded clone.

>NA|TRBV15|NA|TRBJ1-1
TGTGCCACCAGCAGAGATAGGGGAGGTTCGCGGAGGAAAAACACTGAAGCTTTCTTT
CATSRDRGGSRRKNTEAFF
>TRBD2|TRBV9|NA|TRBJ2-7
TGTGCCAGCAGCGTAGTAGGGACTAGCGGGAGCCACGAGCAGTACTTC
CASSVVGTSGSHEQYF
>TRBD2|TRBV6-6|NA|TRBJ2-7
TGTGCCAGCAGTACCGAGGGACTAGCGGATTCCTACGAGCAGTACTTC
CASSTEGLADSYEQYF
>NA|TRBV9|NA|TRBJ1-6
TGTGCCAGCAGCCCGTGGGACATCCCAAATTCACCCCTCCACTTT
CASSPWDIPNSPLHF
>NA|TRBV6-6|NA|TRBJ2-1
TGTGCCAGCATTGGGAGTTACAATGAGCAGTTCTTC
CASIGSYNEQFF
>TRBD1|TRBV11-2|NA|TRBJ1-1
TGTGCCAGCAGCTCAGGGGACAGGCAACAGAACACTGAAGCTTTCTTT
CASSSGDRQQNTEAFF
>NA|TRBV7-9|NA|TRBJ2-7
TGTGCCAGCAGCTTGGGGGCAGTCGAGCAGTACTTC
CASSLGAVEQYF
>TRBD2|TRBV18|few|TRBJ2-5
TGTGCCAGCTCTCCAGACCGGCGGGGGACCCAAGAGACCCAGTACTTC
CASSPDRRGTQETQYF
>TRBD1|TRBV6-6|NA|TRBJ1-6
TGTGCCAGCAGTCCTGGACAGGGCTATTCACCCCTCCACTTT
CASSPGQGYSPLHF
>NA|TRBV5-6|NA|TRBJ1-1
TGTGCCAGCAGCTTGGCTCGGGGTGAAGCTTTCTTT
CASSLARGEAFF
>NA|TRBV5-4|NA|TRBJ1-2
TGTGCCAGCAGCTTGGCAGGGGATTTCTATGGCTACACCTTC
CASSLAGDFYGYTF
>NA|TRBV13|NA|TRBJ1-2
TGTGCCAGCAGCTTACGACAAACAGCTAACTATGGCTACACCTTC
CASSLRQTANYGYTF
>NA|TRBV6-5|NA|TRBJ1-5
TGTGCCAGTCGGGATGGCAATCAGCCCCAGCATTTT
CASRDGNQPQHF
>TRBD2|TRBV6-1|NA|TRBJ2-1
TGTGCCAGCTCTCTAGGAGCGGGAGGGTACGATGAGCAGTTCTTC
CASSLGAGGYDEQFF
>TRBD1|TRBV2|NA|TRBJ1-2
TGTGCCAGCAGTTCGTCCGGGACAGGGGGTGGCTACACCTTC
CASSSSGTGGGYTF
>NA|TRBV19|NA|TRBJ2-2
TGTGCCAGTAAAAATACACTAAACACCGGGGAGCTGTTTTTT
CASKNTLNTGELFF
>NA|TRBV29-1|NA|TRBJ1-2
TGCAGCGTTGAAGATGGCCTCTTTGTCTCCTCCTATGGCTACACCTTC
CSVEDGLFVSSYGYTF
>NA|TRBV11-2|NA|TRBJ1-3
TGTGCCAGCAGCCCGGCTACCAGGGACACTGGAAACACCATATATTTT
CASSPATRDTGNTIYF
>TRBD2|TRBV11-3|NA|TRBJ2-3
TGTGCCAGCAGCACTTACCTAGCGGATAGCACAGATACGCAGTATTTT
CASSTYLADSTDTQYF
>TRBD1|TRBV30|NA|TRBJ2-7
TGTGCCTGGGACAGGGGCTTGGTCTACGAGCAGTACTTC
CAWDRGLVYEQYF
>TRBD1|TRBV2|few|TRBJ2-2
TGTGCCAGCATGAAAGACACAGGGGGCACCGGGGAGCTGTTTTTT
CASMKDTGGTGELFF
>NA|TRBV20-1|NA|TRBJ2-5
TGCAGTGGAACAGTTCAAGAGACCCAGTACTTC
CSGTVQETQYF
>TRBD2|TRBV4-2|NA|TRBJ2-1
TGTGCCAGCAGCCAAGAAGGGAGCGGGGGGGCCGATGAGCAGTTCTTC
CASSQEGSGGADEQFF
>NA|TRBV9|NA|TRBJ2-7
TGTGCCAGCAGCGTAGACTTCTCCTACGAGCAGTACTTC
CASSVDFSYEQYF
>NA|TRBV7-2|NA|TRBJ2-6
TGTGCCAGCAGCTTTAGGACAGGGGCCAACGTCCTGACTTTC
CASSFRTGANVLTF
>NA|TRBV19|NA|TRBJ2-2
TGTGCCAGTAGATTCAGGCAGGGAAAGACCGGGGAGCTGTTTTTT
CASRFRQGKTGELFF
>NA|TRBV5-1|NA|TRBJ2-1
TGCGCCAGCAGCTTGGTGGGCGACAGCTCCTACAATGAGCAGTTCTTC
CASSLVGDSSYNEQFF
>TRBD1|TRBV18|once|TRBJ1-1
TGTGCCAGCTCACCCCAGGACAGGGGTCTTACTGAAGCTTTCTTT
CASSPQDRGLTEAFF
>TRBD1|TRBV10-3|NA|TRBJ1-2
TGTGCCATCGGATTAAGGACAGGAACTATGGGTGGCTACACCTTC
CAIGLRTGTMGGYTF
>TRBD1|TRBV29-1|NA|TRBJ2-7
TGCAGCGTCTTCGACAGGGACTACGAGCAGTACTTC
CSVFDRDYEQYF
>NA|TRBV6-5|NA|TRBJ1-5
TGTGCCAGCAGCCGAGGCCAGGGGAATCAGCCCCAGCATTTT
CASSRGQGNQPQHF
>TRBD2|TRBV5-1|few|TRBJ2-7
TGCGCCAGCAGCCCGGGAGCGGGGGGATCGCACGAGCAGTACTTC
CASSPGAGGSHEQYF
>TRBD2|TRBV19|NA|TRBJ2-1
TGTGCCAGTAGTCCTGCCCGGACTAGCGGTTACAATGAGCAGTTCTTC
CASSPARTSGYNEQFF
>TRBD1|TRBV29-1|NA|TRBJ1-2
TGCAGCGTTTCCCCGGGACAGGGGGCTACCTATGGCTACACCTTC
CSVSPGQGATYGYTF
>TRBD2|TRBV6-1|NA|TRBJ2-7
TGTGCCAGCAGTGGAACTAGCGGGAGCGTGGACGAGCAGTACTTC
CASSGTSGSVDEQYF
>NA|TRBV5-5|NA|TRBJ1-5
TGTGCCAGCAGCTTTTCAGGGCAGGTCACCCAGCCCCAGCATTTT
CASSFSGQVTQPQHF
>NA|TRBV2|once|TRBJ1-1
TGTGCCAAAAAGGCTGGGGCAAGGGGCACTGAAGCTTTCTTT
CAKKAGARGTEAFF
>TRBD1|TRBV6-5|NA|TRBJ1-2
TGTGCCAGCACACCCGCAGGGGGGCACTATGGCTACACCTTC
CASTPAGGHYGYTF
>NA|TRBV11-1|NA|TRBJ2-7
TGTGCCAGCAGCCCGGGGATCTACGAGCAGTACTTC
CASSPGIYEQYF
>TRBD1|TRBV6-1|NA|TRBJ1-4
TGTGCCGGACGGGACAGAAGATCTGAAAAACTGTTTTTT
CAGRDRRSEKLFF
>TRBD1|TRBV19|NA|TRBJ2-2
TGTGCCAGTAGTATAGGGACAGGGGGCGCGAACACCGGGGAGCTGTTTTTT
CASSIGTGGANTGELFF
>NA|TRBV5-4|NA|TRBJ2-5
TGTGCCAGCAGCTTGACAGGGACCGAGACCCAGTACTTC
CASSLTGTETQYF
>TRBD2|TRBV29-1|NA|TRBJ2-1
TGCAGCGTTGAGGCCGCGGGGGGCTCCTACAATGAGCAGTTCTTC
CSVEAAGGSYNEQFF
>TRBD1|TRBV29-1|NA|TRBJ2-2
TGCAGCGCCACTGGACAGGGCACCGGGGAGCTGTTTTTT
CSATGQGTGELFF
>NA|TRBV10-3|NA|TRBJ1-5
TGTGCCTCAACCTCAGCGGGTGGCGATCAGCCCCAGCATTTT
CASTSAGGDQPQHF
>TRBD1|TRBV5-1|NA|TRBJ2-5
TGCGCCAGCAGCCCAGGACAGGGGACGGAGACCCAGTACTTC
CASSPGQGTETQYF
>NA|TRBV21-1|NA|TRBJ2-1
TGTGCCAGCAGAACAGACAGGGGCTCCTACAATGAGCAGTTCTTC
CASRTDRGSYNEQFF
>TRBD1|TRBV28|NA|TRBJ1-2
TGTGCCAGCAGTTTAGTGGGGCAGGGGGCGTTCGGTAGCTATGGCTACACCTTC
CASSLVGQGAFGSYGYTF
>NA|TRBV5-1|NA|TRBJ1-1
TGCGCCAGCAGCTTGGTCACGGAGGGTTACACTGAAGCTTTCTTT
CASSLVTEGYTEAFF
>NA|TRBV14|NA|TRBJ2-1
TGTGCCAGCAGCCATCCGGGATTTAACTCCTACAATGAGCAGTTCTTC
CASSHPGFNSYNEQFF
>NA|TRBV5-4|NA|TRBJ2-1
TGTGCCAGCAGCTTTGGACAGAGCTCCTACAATGAGCAGTTCTTC
CASSFGQSSYNEQFF
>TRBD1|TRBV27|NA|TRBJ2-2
TGTGCCAGCAGTCCGGGACAGGGGCCCTTAGGCGGGGAGCTGTTTTTT
CASSPGQGPLGGELFF
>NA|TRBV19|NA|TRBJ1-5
TGTGCCAGTAGGGCAGGGTATGGGAATCAGCCCCAGCATTTT
CASRAGYGNQPQHF
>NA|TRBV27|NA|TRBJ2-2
TGTGCCAGCAGTTTTTCGGGTACCGGGGAGCTGTTTTTT
CASSFSGTGELFF
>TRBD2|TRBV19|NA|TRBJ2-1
TGTGCCAGTAGTAGAATAGCGGGGGGTACCTACAATGAGCAGTTCTTC
CASSRIAGGTYNEQFF